The 32 T cell receptor beta chains below come from one sample, sequenced in a study of CD8 T cells in ankylosing spondylitis. Study observations and caveats: What seemed typical of ankylosing spondylitis blood was a TCR beta motif built from eight highly homologous variants.

TCRdb fed the 5' RACE reads into MiXCR, producing one record per CDR3 protein. The sample includes around 890,000 distinct CDR3 sequences, over 9.5% of them seen just once. These receptors lack a known antigen. The sequencing sample was made of blood, either unsorted or a sorted T cell fraction (not recorded which). These receptors came from a male donor with ankylosing spondylitis.

The chain uses TRBV7-2 and TRBJ1-1, with D unresolved. This CDR3 is 12 amino acids long. Germline CDR1 SGHTA, CDR2 FQGNSA. The V end lost 5 bases, the J end lost 8 bases, and 12 bases lay between the germline ends. In DNA form, the CDR3 reads TGTGCCAGCAGCCCCCATAGGGCGGAAGCTTTCTTT. Amino acid sequence: CASSPHRAEAFF.

This clonotype was counted between two and nine times. The chain employs TRBV4-2 and TRBJ2-1; the match to TRBD2 covers 11 bases. The CDR3 is 16 residues long. After removal of 2 bases from V and 6 bases from J, the junction contained 6 bases not matched to a gene. Germline values: CDR1 LGHNA, CDR2 YNFKEQ. The CDR3 spells CASSQIKLAGANEQFF. The CDR3 DNA reads TGTGCCAGCAGCCAAATTAAACTAGCGGGGGCCAATGAGCAGTTCTTC.

The rearrangement uses TRBV20-1 and TRBJ2-7; D unclear. CDR3 length: 11 residues. Trimming cost V 5 bases and J 3 bases, with 8 bases left between them. CDR1 DFQATT and CDR2 SNEGSKA come from the germline V gene (reference sequence). The CDR3, as DNA: TGCAGTGCTCTGGGCTACTACGAGCAGTACTTC. Translation: CSALGYYEQYF.

This clonotype was seen a few times. The chain links TRBV12-3 or TRBV12-4 to TRBJ2-2, with TRBD2 matching over 9 bases. With V trimmed by 2 bases and J by 5 bases, 18 bases remained unmatched. The CDR3 length is 20 residues. CDR3 in DNA: TGTGCCAGCAGTTTAAGGCGGGGGGGCCTTATTAGGGATCGGACCGGGGAGCTGTTTTTT. It encodes CASSLRRGGLIRDRTGELFF.

The gene calls are TRBV7-9 and TRBJ2-1, with D uncertain. Germline V gene sequence: CDR1 SEHNR, CDR2 FQNEAQ (reference sequence). Trimming stripped 3 bases from V and 5 bases from J, with 14 bases between. The CDR3 has 15 amino acids. CDR3 sequence: CASSLGLVPNNEQFF. DNA of the CDR3: TGTGCCAGCAGCTTGGGTCTAGTCCCCAACAATGAGCAGTTCTTC.

This clonotype was counted a few times. The rearrangement links TRBV5-1 to TRBJ1-2; unclear D gene. V shed 2 bases and J shed 8 bases, with 13 bases lying between them. The CDR3 contains 13 residues. Germline V lookup: CDR1 SGHRS, CDR2 YFSETQ. The CDR3 loop reads CASSFEGKKGYTF. CDR3 bases: TGCGCCAGCAGCTTTGAAGGGAAGAAGGGCTACACCTTC.

In its sample, this clonotype was seen a few times. The V call is TRBV7-2, the J call TRBJ1-6; no firm D call. CDR3 size: 14 residues. The germline CDR1 and CDR2 sequences are SGHTA and FQGNSA. V lost 6 bases to trimming and J lost 7 bases, with 13 bases between them. As DNA, the CDR3 is TGTGCCAGCAGACGGCCGCAAAGGAATTCACCCCTCCACTTT. Translated: CASRRPQRNSPLHF.

This clonotype was picked up many times. The V and J genes are TRBV29-1 and TRBJ2-2, with a possible D match to TRBD2 (6 bases). The CDR3 has 12 residues. V was shortened by 4 bases and J by 6 bases, with 9 bases between the two germline ends. Germline V gene data show CDR1 as SQVTM and CDR2 as ANQGSEA. The CDR3 reads CSVVREAGELFF. The DNA for the CDR3 is TGCAGCGTTGTGAGGGAGGCCGGGGAGCTGTTTTTT.

This clonotype was counted a few times. The chain links TRBV6-1 to TRBJ1-4; 8 bases match TRBD1. V shed 6 bases and J 7 bases; nucleotides not matched to a gene: 7. Germline-derived CDR1 and CDR2 are MNHNS and SASEGT. This CDR3 has 14 residues. The CDR3 reads CASSRQGQGEKLFF. CDR3 nucleotides: TGTGCCAGCAGCCGACAGGGGCAGGGTGAAAAACTGTTTTTT.

This clonotype occurred a few times. The rearrangement joins TRBV18 to TRBJ1-2; a weak D match, TRBD1 (5 bases). Germline CDR1 and CDR2: KGHSH and LQKENI. This CDR3 spans 15 amino acids. Trimming left V 3 bases short and J 0 bases short, with 11 bases between. This CDR3 is CASSPPGTANYGYTF. The CDR3, as DNA: TGTGCCAGCTCACCCCCCGGGACGGCTAACTATGGCTACACCTTC.

This clonotype has at least ten counts. This sequence joins TRBV7-6 and TRBJ1-2, with 12 bases identical to TRBD1. Germline loops: CDR1 SGHVS, CDR2 FNYEAQ. V lost 5 bases to trimming and J lost 6 bases; unmatched junction nucleotides: 7. The CDR3 has 15 amino acids. The CDR3 loop reads CASSQGQGASDGYTF. The CDR3 coding sequence is TGTGCCAGCAGCCAGGGACAGGGGGCTAGTGATGGCTACACCTTC. Variable domain in full (rest from reference TRBV7-6 and TRBJ1-2): GAGVSQSPRYKVTKRGQDVALRCDPISGHVSLYWYRQALGQGPEFLTYFNYEAQQDKSGLPNDRFSAERPEGSISTLTIQRTEQRDSAMYRCASSQGQGASDGYTFGSGTRLTVV.

This clonotype has ten or more counts. V usage is TRBV20-1 and J usage is TRBJ2-2, with 7 bases lining up with TRBD2. Germline V CDR1 and CDR2: DFQATT, SNEGSKA (reference sequence). V lost 6 bases to trimming and J lost 5 bases; unmatched junction nucleotides: 0. The CDR3 sequence is 11 residues long. The CDR3 region has the DNA TGCAGTGCCGGGAGGACCGGGGAGCTGTTTTTT. This encodes CSAGRTGELFF.

This clonotype was seen many times. The rearrangement uses TRBV29-1 and TRBJ2-3; no clear D. The CDR3 has 13 residues. Germline V lookup: CDR1 SQVTM, CDR2 ANQGSEA. V lost 4 bases and J lost 3, with 11 bases in between. CDR3 sequence: CSVGRPSTDTQYF. The CDR3 DNA reads as TGCAGCGTTGGAAGGCCCTCTACAGATACGCAGTATTTT.

This clonotype was seen at least ten times. V gene TRBV4-2 combines with J gene TRBJ1-4; no clear D gene. From germline, CDR1 is LGHNA and CDR2 YNFKEQ. V lost 6 bases and J lost 3, with 11 bases in between. This CDR3 has 14 residues. In DNA, the CDR3 is TGTGCCAGCAGTATCCGGACCCCTAATGAAAAACTGTTTTTT. This translates into CASSIRTPNEKLFF.

The chain is built from TRBV6-1 and TRBJ2-7; D is undetermined. Trimming took 11 bases from V and 0 from J, leaving 11 bases between them. The CDR3 length is 12 residues. CDR1 and CDR2 from the germline V gene are MNHNS and SASEGT. CDR3: CAHRADSYEQYF. DNA for the CDR3: TGTGCCCACCGGGCAGACTCCTACGAGCAGTACTTC.

The sample holds a few counts of this clonotype. The chain recombines TRBV6-1 with TRBJ2-2, with TRBD1 as a possible D gene (6 bases). The germline gives CDR1 MNHNS, CDR2 SASEGT. V lost 6 bases to trimming and J lost 0 bases, with 11 bases between them. The CDR3 extends over 15 amino acids. The CDR3 DNA sequence: TGTGCCAGCAGATCCGGGACATCGAACACCGGGGAGCTGTTTTTT. As protein: CASRSGTSNTGELFF.

This chain joins TRBV20-1 and TRBJ2-3; D is uncertain. Looked up from germline, CDR1 is DFQATT and CDR2 is SNEGSKA (reference sequence). V was clipped by 5 bases and J by 6 bases, with 15 bases between them. The CDR3 is 13 residues long. The CDR3 protein is CSASTATQDTQYF. CDR3 DNA sequence: TGCAGTGCTTCCACAGCGACGCAGGATACGCAGTATTTT.

The V gene is TRBV4-3, the J gene TRBJ2-7, with a possible D match to TRBD1 (6 bases). Germline lookup yields CDR1 LGHNA and CDR2 YSLEER. V was trimmed by 0 bases and J by 7 bases, leaving 19 bases between them. CDR3 length equals 16 residues. CDR3 sequence reads: CASSQELGRGPREQYF. The DNA for the CDR3 is TGCGCCAGCAGCCAAGAACTAGGCAGGGGACCAAGGGAGCAGTACTTC.

The chain is built from TRBV12-3 or TRBV12-4 and TRBJ2-1, with D unresolved. V lost 3 bases and J lost 6, with 12 bases in between. The CDR3 length is 14 residues. The CDR3 DNA reads as TGTGCCAGCAGTTTGGCGCTGACTGTCAATGAGCAGTTCTTC. This gives the protein CASSLALTVNEQFF.

The chain carries TRBV6-6 and TRBJ1-4; D is uncertain. The germline V gene has CDR1 MNHNY and CDR2 SVGAGI (reference sequence). The CDR3 covers 13 residues. Trimming took off 6 bases at V and 10 bases at J, with 15 bases between the two ends. CDR3 loop: CASSPGGSSKLFF. The DNA for the CDR3 is TGTGCCAGCAGCCCAGGTGGCAGTTCAAAACTGTTTTTT.

This clonotype was seen at least ten times. V usage is TRBV20-1 and J usage is TRBJ1-2, with no clear D. The V gene lost 5 bases and the J gene lost 5 bases, with 12 bases spanning the gap. From germline, CDR1 is DFQATT and CDR2 SNEGSKA (reference sequence). This CDR3 region has 12 residues. CDR3 residues: CSARTALYGYTF. The CDR3 DNA reads as TGCAGTGCTCGTACAGCCCTGTATGGCTACACCTTC.

The rearrangement links TRBV28 to TRBJ2-5; TRBD2 agrees at 10 bases. CDR1 is MDHEN, CDR2 SYDVKM, per germline. V lost 8 bases to trimming and J lost 5 bases; unmatched junction nucleotides: 11. This CDR3 spans 15 amino acids. CDR3 sequence: CASGVGGLATETQYF. DNA for the CDR3: TGTGCCAGCGGTGTTGGGGGACTAGCGACGGAGACCCAGTACTTC.

This sequence joins TRBV24-1 and TRBJ2-1; D call uncertain. Germline V gene lookup returns CDR1 KGHDR and CDR2 SFDVKD. This CDR3 has 12 amino acids. The V and J ends lost 0 bases and 10 bases respectively, with 6 bases between them. CDR3 nucleotides: TGTGCCACCAGTGATTTGACCTGGGAGCAGTTCTTC. This gives the protein CATSDLTWEQFF.

This clonotype turned up a few times. CDR3 sequence: CAISDRPENYGYTF. CDR3 DNA: TGTGCCATCAGTGACCGCCCAGAAAACTATGGCTACACCTTC. This sequence joins TRBV10-3 and TRBJ1-2; D gene unclear. CDR3 size: 14 residues. Germline-derived CDR1 and CDR2 are ENHRY and SYGVKD. Deletions cut 3 bases from V and 2 bases from J, with 10 bases between.

The CDR3, as DNA: TGTGCCAGCAGCTTAATTAAATCGGGAAAAAACATTCAGTACTTC. It encodes CASSLIKSGKNIQYF. This chain joins TRBV7-9 and TRBJ2-4, with TRBD2 as a possible D gene (5 bases). The CDR3 contains 15 residues. V was shortened by 2 bases and J by 4 bases, with 12 bases between the two germline ends. Germline V gene data show CDR1 as SEHNR and CDR2 as FQNEAQ (reference sequence).

There are a few counts of this clonotype. The genes are TRBV20-1 and TRBJ1-2; 7 bases align to TRBD1. J was trimmed by 4 bases and V by 5 bases; bases with no gene match: 10. CDR1 and CDR2 from the germline V gene are DFQATT and SNEGSKA (reference sequence). The CDR3 covers 14 residues. CDR3 DNA sequence: TGCAGTGCTCCGAGCGAGGGGGCGGCCTATGGCTACACCTTC. Translating it yields CSAPSEGAAYGYTF.

In this sample, this clonotype turned up a few times. The chain couples TRBV20-1 to TRBJ2-1; TRBD2 matches at 8 bases. Trimming at V came to 3 bases and at J to 4 bases, leaving 5 bases not matched to a gene. The germline gives CDR1 DFQATT, CDR2 SNEGSKA (reference sequence). There are 14 residues in the CDR3. The CDR3 nucleotides are TGCAGTGCTAGGCCGGGACTAGTGTACAATGAGCAGTTCTTC. Protein: CSARPGLVYNEQFF.

The rearrangement links TRBV10-3 to TRBJ2-1, with 9 bases that match TRBD1. V was clipped by 2 bases and J by 3 bases; unmatched bases: 5. This CDR3 is built from 16 residues. Germline-derived CDR1 and CDR2 are ENHRY and SYGVKD. CDR3 loop: CAISEPTGGNYNEQFF. The CDR3 DNA follows: TGTGCCATCAGTGAGCCGACAGGGGGAAACTACAATGAGCAGTTCTTC.

This clonotype has at least ten counts. V usage is TRBV10-3 and J usage is TRBJ1-4; D not resolved. The germline V and J ends were trimmed by 4 bases and 6 bases, with 9 bases remaining between them. CDR3 length: 13 residues. Germline values: CDR1 ENHRY, CDR2 SYGVKD. CDR3 in DNA: TGTGCCATCAGTGGCGGATTCGATGAAAAACTGTTTTTT. Translating gives CAISGGFDEKLFF.

This clonotype was counted a few times. V is TRBV2 and J is TRBJ2-1, with D hard to call. This CDR3 comprises 13 residues. CDR1 and CDR2 from the germline V gene are SNHLY and FYNNEI. Trimming shortened V by 6 bases and J by 1 base, and 7 bases separated the two germline ends. The CDR3 is CASRVGSYNEQFF. DNA for the CDR3: TGTGCCAGCAGGGTGGGATCCTACAATGAGCAGTTCTTC.

This clonotype was seen at least ten times. The chain links TRBV6-1 to TRBJ2-7; 8 nucleotides match TRBD1. The junction had 9 bases not matched to a gene; V was cut back by 6 bases and J by 5 bases. CDR3 size: 14 residues. Germline values: CDR1 MNHNS, CDR2 SASEGT. CDR3 sequence (DNA): TGTGCCAGCAGGAACACTGAGACAGGGGACGAGCAGTACTTC. Protein sequence: CASRNTETGDEQYF.

The chain uses TRBV2 and TRBJ2-7, with D perhaps TRBD1 or TRBD2 (5 bases each). Germline assignment: CDR1 SNHLY and CDR2 FYNNEI. The V and J ends lost 5 bases and 1 base respectively, with 21 bases between them. The CDR3 runs to 17 residues. CDR3 DNA sequence: TGTGCCAGCAGTTGGGAGCCCAGGGCCCTAAATTCCTACGAGCAGTACTTC. Translated: CASSWEPRALNSYEQYF. Variable domain in full (rest from reference TRBV2 and TRBJ2-7): EPEVTQTPSHQVTQMGQEVILRCVPISNHLYFYWYRQILGQKVEFLVSFYNNEISEKSEIFDDQFSVERPDGSNFTLKIRSTKLEDSAMYFCASSWEPRALNSYEQYFGPGTRLTVT.